What follows describes a single T cell receptor beta chain. Per the original methods: Nucleated cell counts were estimated from reference gene primer amplification. Using immunoSEQ multiplex PCR, the repertoire was profiled, and TCRdb retains in-frame clones only, with some absent. That table furnishes V, J and clone size, whereas the DNA furnished D and trimming. The sample lists around 130,000 clones; roughly 79% were seen once. This sample was included in a study of blood T cell repertoires in COVID-19. Turning to the study itself: Samples came from the United States, Italy and Spain, spanning acute and convalescent COVID-19. T cells, B-cell-depleted T cells, or PBMCs provided the cDNA or gDNA that served as material.

V was pared by 4 bases and J by 0 bases, with 12 bases between. Germline loops: CDR1 MNHEY, CDR2 SVGAGI. The CDR3 loop spans 15 amino acids. The chain uses TRBV6-5 and TRBJ2-5, with D perhaps TRBD1 (6 bases). Sequenced: peripheral blood. The source is a man older than 75 with acute or convalescent COVID-19. CDR3 nucleotides: TGTGCCAGCAGTTTACAGGGCAAGTACCAAGAGACCCAGTACTTC. As protein: CASSLQGKYQETQYF.